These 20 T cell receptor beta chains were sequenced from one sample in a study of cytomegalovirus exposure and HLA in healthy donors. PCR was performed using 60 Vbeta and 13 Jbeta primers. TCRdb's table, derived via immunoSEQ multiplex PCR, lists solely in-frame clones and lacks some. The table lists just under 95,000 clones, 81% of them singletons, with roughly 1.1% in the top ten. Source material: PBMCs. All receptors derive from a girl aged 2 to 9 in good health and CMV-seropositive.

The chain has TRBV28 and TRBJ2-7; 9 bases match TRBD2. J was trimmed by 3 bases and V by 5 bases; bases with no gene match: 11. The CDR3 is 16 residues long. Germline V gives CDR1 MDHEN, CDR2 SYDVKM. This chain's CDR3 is CASSPTGLAQLYEQYF. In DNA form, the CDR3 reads TGTGCCAGCAGTCCTACGGGACTAGCCCAACTCTACGAGCAGTACTTC.

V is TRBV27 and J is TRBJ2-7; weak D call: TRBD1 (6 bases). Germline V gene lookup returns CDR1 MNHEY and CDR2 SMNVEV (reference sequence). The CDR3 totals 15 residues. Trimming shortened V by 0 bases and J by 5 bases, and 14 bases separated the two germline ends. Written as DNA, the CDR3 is TGTGCCAGCAGTTTATCGGGGACACCCAGGGACGAGCAGTACTTC. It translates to CASSLSGTPRDEQYF.

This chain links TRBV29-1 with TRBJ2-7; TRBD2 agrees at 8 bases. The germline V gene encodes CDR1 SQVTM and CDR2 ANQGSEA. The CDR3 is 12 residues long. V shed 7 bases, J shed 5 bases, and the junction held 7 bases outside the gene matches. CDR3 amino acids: CSAGTRVHEQYF. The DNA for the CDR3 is TGCAGCGCTGGGACTAGAGTCCACGAGCAGTACTTC.

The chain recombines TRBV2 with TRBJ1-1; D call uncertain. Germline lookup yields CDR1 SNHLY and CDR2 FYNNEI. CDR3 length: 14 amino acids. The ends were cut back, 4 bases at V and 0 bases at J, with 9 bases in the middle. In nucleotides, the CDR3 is TGTGCCAGCAGTGTTGACACGATGAACACTGAAGCTTTCTTT. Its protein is CASSVDTMNTEAFF.

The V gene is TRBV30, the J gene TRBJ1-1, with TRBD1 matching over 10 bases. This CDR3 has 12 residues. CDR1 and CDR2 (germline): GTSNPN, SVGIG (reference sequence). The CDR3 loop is CAVTGQGTEAFF. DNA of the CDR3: TGTGCGGTGACGGGACAGGGGACTGAAGCTTTCTTT. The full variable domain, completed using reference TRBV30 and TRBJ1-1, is SQTIHQWPATLVQPVGSPLSLECTVEGTSNPNLYWYRQAAGRGLQLLFYSVGIGQISSEVPQNLSASRPQDRQFILSSKKLLLSDSGFYLCAVTGQGTEAFFGQGTRLTVV.

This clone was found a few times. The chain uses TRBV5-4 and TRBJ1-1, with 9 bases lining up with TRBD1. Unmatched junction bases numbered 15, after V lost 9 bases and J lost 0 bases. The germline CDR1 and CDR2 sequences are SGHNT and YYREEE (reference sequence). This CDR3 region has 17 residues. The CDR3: CATKGTGIKVMNTEAFF. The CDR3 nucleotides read TGTGCCACCAAAGGGACAGGGATTAAGGTCATGAACACTGAAGCTTTCTTT.

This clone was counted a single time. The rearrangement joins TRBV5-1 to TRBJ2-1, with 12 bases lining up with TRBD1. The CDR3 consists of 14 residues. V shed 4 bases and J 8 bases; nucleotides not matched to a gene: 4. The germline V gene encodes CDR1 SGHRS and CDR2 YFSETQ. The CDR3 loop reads CASSMGQGADEQFF. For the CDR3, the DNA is TGCGCCAGCAGCATGGGACAGGGGGCGGATGAGCAGTTCTTC. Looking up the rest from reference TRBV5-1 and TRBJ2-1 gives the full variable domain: KAGVTQTPRYLIKTRGQQVTLSCSPISGHRSVSWYQQTPGQGLQFLFEYFSETQRNKGNFPGRFSGRQFSNSRSEMNVSTLELGDSALYLCASSMGQGADEQFFGPGTRLTVL.

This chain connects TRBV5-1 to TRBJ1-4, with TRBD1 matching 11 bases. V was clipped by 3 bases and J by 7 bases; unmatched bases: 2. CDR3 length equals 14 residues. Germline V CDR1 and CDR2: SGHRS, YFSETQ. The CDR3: CASSSGTGGEKLFF. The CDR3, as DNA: TGCGCCAGCAGCTCCGGGACAGGGGGTGAAAAACTGTTTTTT.

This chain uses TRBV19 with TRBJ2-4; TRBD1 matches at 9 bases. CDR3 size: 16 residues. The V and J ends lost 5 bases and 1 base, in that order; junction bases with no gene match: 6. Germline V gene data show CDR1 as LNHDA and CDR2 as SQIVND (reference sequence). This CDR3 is CASSQRTGEAKNIQYF. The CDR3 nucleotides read TGTGCCAGTAGTCAGAGGACAGGGGAGGCCAAAAACATTCAGTACTTC.

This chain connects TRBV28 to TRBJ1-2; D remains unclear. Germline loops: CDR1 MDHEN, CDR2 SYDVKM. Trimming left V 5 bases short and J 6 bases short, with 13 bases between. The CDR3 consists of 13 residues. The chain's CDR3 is CASSAIGSNGYTF. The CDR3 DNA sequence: TGTGCCAGCAGTGCTATCGGGTCCAATGGCTACACCTTC.

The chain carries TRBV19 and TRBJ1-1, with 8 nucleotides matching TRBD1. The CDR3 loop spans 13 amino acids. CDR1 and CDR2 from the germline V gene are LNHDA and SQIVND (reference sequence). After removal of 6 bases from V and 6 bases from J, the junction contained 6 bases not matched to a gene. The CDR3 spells CASRPDRGPEAFF. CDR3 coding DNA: TGTGCCAGTAGGCCAGACAGGGGCCCTGAAGCTTTCTTT.

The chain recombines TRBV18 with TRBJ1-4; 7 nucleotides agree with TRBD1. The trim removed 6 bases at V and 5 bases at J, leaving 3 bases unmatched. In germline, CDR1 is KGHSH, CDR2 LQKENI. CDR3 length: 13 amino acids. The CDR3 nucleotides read TGTGCCAGCTCGGGACAGCAGAATGAAAAACTGTTTTTT. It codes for CASSGQQNEKLFF.

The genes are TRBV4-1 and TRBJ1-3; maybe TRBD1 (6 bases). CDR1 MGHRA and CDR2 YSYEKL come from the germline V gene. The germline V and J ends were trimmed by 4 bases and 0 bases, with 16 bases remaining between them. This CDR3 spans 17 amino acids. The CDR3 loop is CASSPGWGGYSGNTIYF. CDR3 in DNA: TGCGCCAGCAGCCCTGGGTGGGGGGGCTACTCTGGAAACACCATATATTTT.

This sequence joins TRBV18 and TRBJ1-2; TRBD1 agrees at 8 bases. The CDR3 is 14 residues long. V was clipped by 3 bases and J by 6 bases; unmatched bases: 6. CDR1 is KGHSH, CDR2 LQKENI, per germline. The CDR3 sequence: CASSPPTGANGYTF. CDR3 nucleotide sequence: TGTGCCAGCTCACCCCCGACAGGGGCTAATGGCTACACCTTC.

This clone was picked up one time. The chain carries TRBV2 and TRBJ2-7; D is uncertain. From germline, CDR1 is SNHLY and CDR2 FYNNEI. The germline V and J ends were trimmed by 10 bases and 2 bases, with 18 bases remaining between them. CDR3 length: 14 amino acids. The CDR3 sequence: CAISAGRRAYEQYF. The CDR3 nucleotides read TGTGCCATCTCGGCTGGGCGACGTGCCTACGAGCAGTACTTC.

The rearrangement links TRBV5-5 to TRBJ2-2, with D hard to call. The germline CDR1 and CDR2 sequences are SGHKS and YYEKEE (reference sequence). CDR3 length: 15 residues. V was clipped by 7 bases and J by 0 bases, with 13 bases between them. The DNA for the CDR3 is TGTGCCAGCGGCCTCGGCGGCCCGAACACCGGGGAGCTGTTTTTT. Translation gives CASGLGGPNTGELFF.

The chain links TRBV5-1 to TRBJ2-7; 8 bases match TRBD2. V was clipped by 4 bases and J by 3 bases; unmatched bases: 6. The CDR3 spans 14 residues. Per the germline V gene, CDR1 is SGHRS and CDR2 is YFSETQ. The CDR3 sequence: CASSQPGTSYEQYF. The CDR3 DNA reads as TGCGCCAGCAGCCAGCCTGGGACTAGCTACGAGCAGTACTTC.

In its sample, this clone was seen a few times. CDR3 region: CATSRAETQYF. In DNA, the CDR3 is TGTGCCACCAGCAGAGCGGAGACCCAGTACTTC. This chain uses TRBV15 with TRBJ2-5; D unresolved. This CDR3 spans 11 amino acids. Germline CDR1 reads LNHNV; CDR2 reads YYDKDF (reference sequence). Trimming cost V 1 base and J 5 bases, with 2 bases left between them.

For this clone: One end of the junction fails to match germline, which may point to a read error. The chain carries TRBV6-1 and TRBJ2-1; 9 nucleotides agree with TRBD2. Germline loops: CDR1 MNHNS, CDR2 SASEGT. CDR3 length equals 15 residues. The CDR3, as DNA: TGTGCCAGCAGTGAAGCGGGTGGTAGCGGGAGCTTGAAAGTCTTC. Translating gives CASSEAGGSGSLKVF.

The CDR3 here is CASSLGGFGQYF. Written as DNA, the CDR3 is TGTGCCAGCAGTTTAGGGGGCTTCGGGCAGTACTTC. The chain joins TRBV28 to TRBJ2-7, with a tentative D call TRBD1 (6 bases). The ends were cut back, 2 bases at V and 9 bases at J, with 11 bases in the middle. The germline V gene encodes CDR1 MDHEN and CDR2 SYDVKM. The CDR3 length is 12 residues.